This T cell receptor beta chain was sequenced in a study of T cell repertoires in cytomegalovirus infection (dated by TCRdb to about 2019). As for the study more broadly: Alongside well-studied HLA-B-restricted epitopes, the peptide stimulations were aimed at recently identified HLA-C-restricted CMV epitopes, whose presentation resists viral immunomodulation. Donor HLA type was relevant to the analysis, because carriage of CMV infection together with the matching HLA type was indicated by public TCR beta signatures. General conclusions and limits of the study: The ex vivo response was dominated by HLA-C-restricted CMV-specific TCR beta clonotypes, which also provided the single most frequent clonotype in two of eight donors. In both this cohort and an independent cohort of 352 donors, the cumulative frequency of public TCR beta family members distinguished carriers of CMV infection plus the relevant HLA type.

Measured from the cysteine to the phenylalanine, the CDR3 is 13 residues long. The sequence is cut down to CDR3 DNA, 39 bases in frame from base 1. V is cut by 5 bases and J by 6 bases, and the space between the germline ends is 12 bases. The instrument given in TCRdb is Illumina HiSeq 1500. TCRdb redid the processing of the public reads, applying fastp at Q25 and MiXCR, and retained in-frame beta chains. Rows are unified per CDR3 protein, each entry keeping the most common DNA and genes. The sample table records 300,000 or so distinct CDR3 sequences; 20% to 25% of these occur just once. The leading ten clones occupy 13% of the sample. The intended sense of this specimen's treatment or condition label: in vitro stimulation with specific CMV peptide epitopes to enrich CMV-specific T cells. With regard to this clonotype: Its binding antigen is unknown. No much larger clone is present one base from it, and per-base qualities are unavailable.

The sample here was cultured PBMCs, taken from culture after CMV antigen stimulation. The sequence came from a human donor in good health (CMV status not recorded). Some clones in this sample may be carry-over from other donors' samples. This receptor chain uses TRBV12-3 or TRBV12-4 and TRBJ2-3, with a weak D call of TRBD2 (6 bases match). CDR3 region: CASSRGETDTQYF. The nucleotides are TGTGCCAGCAGTCGCGGGGAAACGGATACGCAGTATTTT.